This TCR beta chain was captured by sequencing in a study of T cell changes during pregnancy in multiple sclerosis. Assay used: immunoSEQ multiplex PCR; TCRdb lists only in-frame clones, some missing. Here the sample spans roughly 48,000 clones, around 93% being singletons. Germline V gene sequence: CDR1 MNHNS, CDR2 SASEGT. Deletions cut 2 bases from V and 4 bases from J, with 13 bases between. This CDR3 has 15 residues. This receptor was obtained from a female donor with multiple sclerosis, enrolled in a pregnancy study. The chain combines TRBV6-1 with TRBJ2-3; a weak D match, TRBD2 (6 bases). The sequences come from CD8+ T cells from peripheral blood mononuclear cells, collected in the first trimester of pregnancy. CDR3 sequence reads: CASSETLATADTQYF. The CDR3, as DNA: TGTGCCAGCAGTGAAACCCTAGCGACGGCAGATACGCAGTATTTT.